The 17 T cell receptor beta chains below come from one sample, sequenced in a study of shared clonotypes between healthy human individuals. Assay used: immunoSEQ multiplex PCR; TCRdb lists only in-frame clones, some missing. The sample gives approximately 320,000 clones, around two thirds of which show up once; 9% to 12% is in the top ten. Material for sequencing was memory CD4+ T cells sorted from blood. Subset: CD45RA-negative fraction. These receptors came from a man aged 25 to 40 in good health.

The CDR3 is CASKGQGHGGELFF. The CDR3, as DNA: TGTGCCAGCAAGGGACAGGGTCATGGCGGGGAGCTGTTTTTT. The rearrangement uses TRBV2 and TRBJ2-2; the match to TRBD1 covers 9 bases. The CDR3 extends over 14 amino acids. The J segment lost 7 bases and the V segment lost 7 bases, leaving 7 bases of the junction unmatched. The V gene's germline CDR1 is SNHLY and CDR2 FYNNEI. Looking up the rest from reference TRBV2 and TRBJ2-2 gives the full variable domain: EPEVTQTPSHQVTQMGQEVILRCVPISNHLYFYWYRQILGQKVEFLVSFYNNEISEKSEIFDDQFSVERPDGSNFTLKIRSTKLEDSAMYFCASKGQGHGGELFFGEGSRLTVL.

The CDR3 bases are TGTGCCAGCAGTTCTAGCGGCCTATCCTACAATGAGCAGTTCTTC. Translation gives CASSSSGLSYNEQFF. This chain joins TRBV6-5 and TRBJ2-1; TRBD2 matches at 7 bases. There are 15 residues in the CDR3. Germline loops: CDR1 MNHEY, CDR2 SVGAGI. V lost 4 bases and J lost 1; bases outside the gene matches: 4.

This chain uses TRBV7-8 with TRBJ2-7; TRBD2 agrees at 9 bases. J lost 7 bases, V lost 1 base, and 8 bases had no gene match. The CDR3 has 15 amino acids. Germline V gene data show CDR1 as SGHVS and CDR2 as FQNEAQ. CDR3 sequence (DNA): TGTGCCAGCAGCTTAGGCGGGAGGGGCAGCGGAGAGCAGTACTTC. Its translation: CASSLGGRGSGEQYF.

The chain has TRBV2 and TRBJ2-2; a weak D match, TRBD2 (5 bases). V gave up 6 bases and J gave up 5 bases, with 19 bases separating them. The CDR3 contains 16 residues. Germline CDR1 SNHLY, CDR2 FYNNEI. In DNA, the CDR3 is TGTGCCAGCAGACTCCTCGGGCTCGGAGGAACCGGGGAGCTGTTTTTT. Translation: CASRLLGLGGTGELFF.

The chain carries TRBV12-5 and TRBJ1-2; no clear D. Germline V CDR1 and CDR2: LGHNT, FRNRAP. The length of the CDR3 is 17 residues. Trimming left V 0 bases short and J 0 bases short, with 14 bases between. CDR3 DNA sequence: TGTGCTAGTGGTTTGGTACCAGGAGGCCCCGCTAACTATGGCTACACCTTC. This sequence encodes CASGLVPGGPANYGYTF.

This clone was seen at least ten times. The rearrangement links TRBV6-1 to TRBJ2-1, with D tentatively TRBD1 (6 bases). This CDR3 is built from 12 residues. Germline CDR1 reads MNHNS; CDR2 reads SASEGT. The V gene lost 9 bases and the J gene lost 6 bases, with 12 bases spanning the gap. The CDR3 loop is CASGGQTNEQFF. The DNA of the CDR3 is TGTGCCAGTGGGGGACAAACCAATGAGCAGTTCTTC.

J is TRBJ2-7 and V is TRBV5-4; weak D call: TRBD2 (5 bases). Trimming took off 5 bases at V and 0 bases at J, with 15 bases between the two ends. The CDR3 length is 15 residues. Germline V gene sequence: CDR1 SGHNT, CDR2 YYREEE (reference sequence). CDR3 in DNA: TGTGCCAGCAGGAAGACGCTAGCCGACTCCTACGAGCAGTACTTC. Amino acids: CASRKTLADSYEQYF.

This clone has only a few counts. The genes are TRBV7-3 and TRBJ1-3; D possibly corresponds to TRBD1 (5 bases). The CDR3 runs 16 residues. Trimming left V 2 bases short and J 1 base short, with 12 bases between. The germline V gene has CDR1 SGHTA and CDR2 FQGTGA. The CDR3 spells CASSLLGDGSGNTIYF. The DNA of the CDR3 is TGTGCCAGCAGCTTACTGGGGGACGGGTCTGGAAACACCATATATTTT. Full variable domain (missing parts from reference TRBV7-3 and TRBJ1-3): GAGVSQTPSNKVTEKGKYVELRCDPISGHTALYWYRQSLGQGPEFLIYFQGTGAADDSGLPNDRFFAVRPEGSVSTLKIQRTERGDSAVYLCASSLLGDGSGNTIYFGEGSWLTVV.

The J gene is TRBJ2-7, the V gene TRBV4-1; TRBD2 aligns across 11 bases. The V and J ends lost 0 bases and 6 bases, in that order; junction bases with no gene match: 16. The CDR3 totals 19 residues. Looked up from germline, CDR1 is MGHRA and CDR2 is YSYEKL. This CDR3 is CASSQDAPLAGGPQGEQYF. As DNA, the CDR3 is TGCGCCAGCAGCCAAGATGCCCCCCTAGCGGGAGGACCCCAAGGCGAGCAGTACTTC.

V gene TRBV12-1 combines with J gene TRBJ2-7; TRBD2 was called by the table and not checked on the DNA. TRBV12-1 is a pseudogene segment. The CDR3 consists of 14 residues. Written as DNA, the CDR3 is TGTGCCAGCACCCCCGAGGGCCCGATGAGAGAGCAGTACTTC. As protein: CASTPEGPMREQYF.

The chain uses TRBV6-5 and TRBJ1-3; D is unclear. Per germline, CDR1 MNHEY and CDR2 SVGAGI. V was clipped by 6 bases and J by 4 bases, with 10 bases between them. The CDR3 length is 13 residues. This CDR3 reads CASSPRGGNTIYF. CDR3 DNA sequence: TGTGCCAGCAGCCCCAGAGGAGGAAACACCATATATTTT.

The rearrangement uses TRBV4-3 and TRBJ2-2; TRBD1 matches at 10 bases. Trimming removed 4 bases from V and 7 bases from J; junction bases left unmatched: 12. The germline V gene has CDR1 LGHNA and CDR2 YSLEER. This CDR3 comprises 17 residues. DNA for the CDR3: TGCGCCAGCAGCCCCGGCTTCAGACAGGGGGCGGACGGGGAGCTGTTTTTT. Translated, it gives CASSPGFRQGADGELFF.

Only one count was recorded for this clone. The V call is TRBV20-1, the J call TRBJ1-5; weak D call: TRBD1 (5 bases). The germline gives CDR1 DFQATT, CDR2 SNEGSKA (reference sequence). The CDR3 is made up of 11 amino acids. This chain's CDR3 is CGRGSGQPQHF. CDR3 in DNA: TGCGGGAGGGGTAGTGGACAGCCCCAGCATTTT.

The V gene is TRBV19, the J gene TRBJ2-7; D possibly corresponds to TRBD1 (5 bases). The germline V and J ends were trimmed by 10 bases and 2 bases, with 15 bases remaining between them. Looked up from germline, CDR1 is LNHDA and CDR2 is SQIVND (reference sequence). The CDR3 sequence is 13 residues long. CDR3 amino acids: CANAQEPTYEQYF. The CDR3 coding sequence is TGTGCCAATGCACAGGAGCCAACCTACGAGCAGTACTTC. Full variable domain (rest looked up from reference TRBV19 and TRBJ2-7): DGGITQSPKYLFRKEGQNVTLSCEQNLNHDAMYWYRQDPGQGLRLIYYSQIVNDFQKGDIAEGYSVSREKKESFPLTVTSAQKNPTAFYLCANAQEPTYEQYFGPGTRLTVT.

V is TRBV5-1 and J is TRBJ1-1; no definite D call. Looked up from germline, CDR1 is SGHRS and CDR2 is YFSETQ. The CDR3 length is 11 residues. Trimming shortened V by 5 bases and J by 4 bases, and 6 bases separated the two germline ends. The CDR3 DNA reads TGCGCCAGCAGGGGTGGCACTGAAGCTTTCTTT. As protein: CASRGGTEAFF.

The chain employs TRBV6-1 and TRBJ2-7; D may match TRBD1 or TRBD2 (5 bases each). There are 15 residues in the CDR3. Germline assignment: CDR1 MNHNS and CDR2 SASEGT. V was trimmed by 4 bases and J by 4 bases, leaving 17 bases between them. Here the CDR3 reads CASSVVQGRFYEQYF. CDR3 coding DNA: TGTGCCAGCAGTGTCGTCCAGGGACGCTTTTACGAGCAGTACTTC.

The CDR3 here is CATSKVQQNTEAFF. The CDR3 bases are TGTGCCACGAGCAAGGTCCAGCAGAACACTGAAGCTTTCTTT. The V gene is TRBV10-3, the J gene TRBJ1-1; D uncertain. The CDR3 is made up of 14 amino acids. Trimming cost V 10 bases and J 1 base, with 16 bases left between them. Germline V lookup: CDR1 ENHRY, CDR2 SYGVKD.